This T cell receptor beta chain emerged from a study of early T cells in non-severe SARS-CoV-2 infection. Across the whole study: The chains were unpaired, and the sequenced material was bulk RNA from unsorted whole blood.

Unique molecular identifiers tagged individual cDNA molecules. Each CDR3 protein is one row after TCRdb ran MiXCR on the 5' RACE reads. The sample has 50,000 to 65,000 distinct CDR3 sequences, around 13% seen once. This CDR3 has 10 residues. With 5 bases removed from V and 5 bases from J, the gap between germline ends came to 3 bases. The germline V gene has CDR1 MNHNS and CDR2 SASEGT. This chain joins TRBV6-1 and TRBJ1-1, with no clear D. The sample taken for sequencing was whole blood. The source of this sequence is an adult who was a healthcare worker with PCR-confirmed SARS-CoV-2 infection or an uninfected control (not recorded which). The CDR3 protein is CASSWTEAFF. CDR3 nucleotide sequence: TGTGCCAGCAGTTGGACTGAAGCTTTCTTT.